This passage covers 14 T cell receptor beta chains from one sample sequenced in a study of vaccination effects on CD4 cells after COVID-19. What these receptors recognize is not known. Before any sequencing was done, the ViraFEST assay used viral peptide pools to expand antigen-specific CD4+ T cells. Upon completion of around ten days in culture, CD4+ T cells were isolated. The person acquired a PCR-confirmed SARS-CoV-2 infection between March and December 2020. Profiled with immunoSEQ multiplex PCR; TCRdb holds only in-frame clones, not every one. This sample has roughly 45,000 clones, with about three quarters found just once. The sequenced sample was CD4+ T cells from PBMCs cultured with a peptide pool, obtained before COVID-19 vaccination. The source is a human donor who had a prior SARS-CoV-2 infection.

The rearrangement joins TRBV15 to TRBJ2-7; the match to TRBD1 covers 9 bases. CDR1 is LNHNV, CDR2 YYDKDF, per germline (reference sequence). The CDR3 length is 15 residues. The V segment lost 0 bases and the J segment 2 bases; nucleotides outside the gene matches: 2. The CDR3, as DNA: TGTGCCACCAGCAGAGATTGGGACAGGGCCTACGAGCAGTACTTC. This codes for CATSRDWDRAYEQYF.

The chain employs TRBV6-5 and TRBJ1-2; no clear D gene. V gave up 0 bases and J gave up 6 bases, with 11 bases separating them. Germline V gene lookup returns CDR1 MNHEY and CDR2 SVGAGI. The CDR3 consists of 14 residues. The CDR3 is CASSYSAAWDGYTF. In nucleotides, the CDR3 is TGTGCCAGCAGTTACTCCGCAGCGTGGGATGGCTACACCTTC.

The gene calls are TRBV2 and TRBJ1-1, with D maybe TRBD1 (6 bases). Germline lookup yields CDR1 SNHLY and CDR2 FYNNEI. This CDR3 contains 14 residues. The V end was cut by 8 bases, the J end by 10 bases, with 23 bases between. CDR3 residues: CASSETGLAKIAFF. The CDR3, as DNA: TGTGCCAGCTCCGAAACAGGGCTCGCGAAGATAGCTTTCTTT.

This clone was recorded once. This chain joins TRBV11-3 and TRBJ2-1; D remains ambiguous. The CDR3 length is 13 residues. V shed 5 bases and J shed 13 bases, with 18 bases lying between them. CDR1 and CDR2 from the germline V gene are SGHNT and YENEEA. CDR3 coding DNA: TGTGCCAGCAGCCCAAAGTTCGGGCTCCAACAGTTCTTC. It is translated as CASSPKFGLQQFF.

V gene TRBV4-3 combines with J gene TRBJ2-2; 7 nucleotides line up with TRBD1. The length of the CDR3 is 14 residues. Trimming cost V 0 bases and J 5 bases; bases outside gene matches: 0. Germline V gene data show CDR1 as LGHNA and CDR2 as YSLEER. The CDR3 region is CASSQDRGTGELFF. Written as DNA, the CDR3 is TGCGCCAGCAGCCAAGACAGGGGGACCGGGGAGCTGTTTTTT.

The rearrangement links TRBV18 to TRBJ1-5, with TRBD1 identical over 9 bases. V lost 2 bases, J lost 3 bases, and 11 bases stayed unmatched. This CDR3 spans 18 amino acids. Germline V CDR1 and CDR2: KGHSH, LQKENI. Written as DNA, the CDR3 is TGTGCCAGCTCACCAGGGGTTTCGACAGGGGGGTTCAATCAGCCCCAGCATTTT. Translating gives CASSPGVSTGGFNQPQHF.

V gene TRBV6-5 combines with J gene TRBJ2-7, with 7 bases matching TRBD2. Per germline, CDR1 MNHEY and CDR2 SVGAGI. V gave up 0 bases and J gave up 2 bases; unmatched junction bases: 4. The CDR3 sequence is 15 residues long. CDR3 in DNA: TGTGCCAGCAGTTACTCGACTAGCTATACCTACGAGCAGTACTTC. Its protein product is CASSYSTSYTYEQYF.

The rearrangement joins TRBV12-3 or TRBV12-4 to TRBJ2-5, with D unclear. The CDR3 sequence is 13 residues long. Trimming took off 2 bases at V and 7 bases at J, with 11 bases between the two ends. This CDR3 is CASSLLIIGTQYF. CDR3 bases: TGTGCCAGCAGTTTACTCATCATCGGGACCCAGTACTTC.

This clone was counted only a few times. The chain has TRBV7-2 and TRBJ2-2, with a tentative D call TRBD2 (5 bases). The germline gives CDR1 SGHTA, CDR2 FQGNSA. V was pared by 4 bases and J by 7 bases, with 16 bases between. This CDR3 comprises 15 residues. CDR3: CASSSSLQRGGELFF. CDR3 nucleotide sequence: TGTGCCAGCAGCTCCAGCTTACAACGGGGCGGGGAGCTGTTTTTT.

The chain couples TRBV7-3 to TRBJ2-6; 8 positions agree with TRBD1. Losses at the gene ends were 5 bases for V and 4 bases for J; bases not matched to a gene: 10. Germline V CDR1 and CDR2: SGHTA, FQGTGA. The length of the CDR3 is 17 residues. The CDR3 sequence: CASSPQGALYGANVLTF. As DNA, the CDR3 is TGTGCCAGCAGCCCTCAGGGGGCGCTTTACGGGGCCAACGTCCTGACTTTC.

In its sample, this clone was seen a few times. CDR3 nucleotide sequence: TGCGCCAGCAGCCGCGAAGGGAATGGCTACGAGCAGTACTTC. This gives the protein CASSREGNGYEQYF. This sequence joins TRBV5-1 and TRBJ2-7; D gene unclear. With 4 bases removed from V and 3 bases from J, the gap between germline ends came to 14 bases. Germline V gives CDR1 SGHRS, CDR2 YFSETQ. There are 14 residues in the CDR3.

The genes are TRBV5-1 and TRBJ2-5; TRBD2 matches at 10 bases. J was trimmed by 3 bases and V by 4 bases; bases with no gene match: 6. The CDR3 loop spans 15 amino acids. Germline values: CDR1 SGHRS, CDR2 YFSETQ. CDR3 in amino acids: CASSNTGTSEETQYF. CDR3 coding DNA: TGCGCCAGCAGCAATACCGGGACTAGCGAAGAGACCCAGTACTTC.

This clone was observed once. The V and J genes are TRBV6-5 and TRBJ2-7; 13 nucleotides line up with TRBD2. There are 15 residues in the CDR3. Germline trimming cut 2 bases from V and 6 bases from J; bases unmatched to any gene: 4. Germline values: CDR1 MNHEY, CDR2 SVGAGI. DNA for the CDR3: TGTGCCAGCAGTTACGAGACTAGCGGGAGGCGCGAGCAGTACTTC. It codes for CASSYETSGRREQYF.

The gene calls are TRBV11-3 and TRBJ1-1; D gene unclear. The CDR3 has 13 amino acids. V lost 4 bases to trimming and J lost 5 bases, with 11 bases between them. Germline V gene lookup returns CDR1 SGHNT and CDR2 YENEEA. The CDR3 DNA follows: TGTGCCAGCAGCTCTGGGAGCAGGACTGAAGCTTTCTTT. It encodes CASSSGSRTEAFF.